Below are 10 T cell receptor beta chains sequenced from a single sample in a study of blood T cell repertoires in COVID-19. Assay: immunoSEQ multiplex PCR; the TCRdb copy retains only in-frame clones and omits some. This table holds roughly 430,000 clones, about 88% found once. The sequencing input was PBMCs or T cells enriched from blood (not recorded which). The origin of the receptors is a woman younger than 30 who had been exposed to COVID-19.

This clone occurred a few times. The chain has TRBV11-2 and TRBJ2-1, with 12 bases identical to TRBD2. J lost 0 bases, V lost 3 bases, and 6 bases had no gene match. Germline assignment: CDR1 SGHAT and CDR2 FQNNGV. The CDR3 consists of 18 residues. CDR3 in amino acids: CASSLGLAGSSSYNEQFF. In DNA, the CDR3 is TGTGCCAGCAGCTTGGGACTAGCGGGTTCGAGCTCCTACAATGAGCAGTTCTTC.

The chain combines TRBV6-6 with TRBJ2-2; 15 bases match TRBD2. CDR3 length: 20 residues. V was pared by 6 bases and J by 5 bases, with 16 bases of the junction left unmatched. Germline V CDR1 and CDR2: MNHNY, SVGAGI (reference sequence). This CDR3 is CASSPSFPGLAGGGTGELFF. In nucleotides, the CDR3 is TGTGCCAGCAGCCCCTCCTTTCCGGGACTAGCGGGGGGCGGGACCGGGGAGCTGTTTTTT.

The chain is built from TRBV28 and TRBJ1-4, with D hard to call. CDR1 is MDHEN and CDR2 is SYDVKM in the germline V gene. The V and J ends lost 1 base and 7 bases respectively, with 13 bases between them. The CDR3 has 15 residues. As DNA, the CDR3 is TGTGCCAGCAGTTTATCGTCATACTCATTTGAAAAACTGTTTTTT. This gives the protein CASSLSSYSFEKLFF.

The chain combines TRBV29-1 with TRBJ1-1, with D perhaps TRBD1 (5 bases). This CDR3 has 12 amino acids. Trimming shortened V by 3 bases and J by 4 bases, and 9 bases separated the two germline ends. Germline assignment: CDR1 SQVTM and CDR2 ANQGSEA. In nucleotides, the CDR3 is TGCAGCGTTGACAGGGTAGGCACTGAAGCTTTCTTT. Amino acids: CSVDRVGTEAFF.

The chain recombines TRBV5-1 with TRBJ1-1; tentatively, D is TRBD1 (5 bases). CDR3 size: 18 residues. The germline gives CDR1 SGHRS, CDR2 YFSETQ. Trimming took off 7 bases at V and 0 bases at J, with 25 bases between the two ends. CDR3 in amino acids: CASQGGALQLPMNTEAFF. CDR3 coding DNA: TGCGCCAGCCAGGGAGGGGCCCTACAACTCCCAATGAACACTGAAGCTTTCTTT.

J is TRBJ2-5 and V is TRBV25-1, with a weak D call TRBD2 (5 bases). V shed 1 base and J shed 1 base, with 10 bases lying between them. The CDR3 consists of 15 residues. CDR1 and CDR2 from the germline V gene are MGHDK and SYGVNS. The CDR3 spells CASSEFLGSQETQYF. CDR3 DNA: TGTGCCAGCAGTGAATTTTTGGGGAGCCAAGAGACCCAGTACTTC. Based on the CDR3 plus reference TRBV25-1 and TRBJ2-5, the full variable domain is EADIYQTPRYLVIGTGKKITLECSQTMGHDKMYWYQQDPGMELHLIHYSYGVNSTEKGDLSSESTVSRIRTEHFPLTLESARPSHTSQYLCASSEFLGSQETQYFGPGTRLLVL.

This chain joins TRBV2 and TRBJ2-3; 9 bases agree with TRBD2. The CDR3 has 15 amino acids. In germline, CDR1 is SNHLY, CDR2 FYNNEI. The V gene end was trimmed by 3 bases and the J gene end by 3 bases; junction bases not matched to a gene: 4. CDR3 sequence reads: CASSDGTSKTDTQYF. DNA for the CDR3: TGTGCCAGCAGTGACGGGACTAGCAAAACAGATACGCAGTATTTT.

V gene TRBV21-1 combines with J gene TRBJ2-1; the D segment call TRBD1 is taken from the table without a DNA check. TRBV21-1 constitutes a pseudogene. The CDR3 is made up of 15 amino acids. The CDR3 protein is CASSRRQGVGNEQFF. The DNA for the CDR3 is TGTGCCAGCAGCAGAAGACAGGGGGTGGGCAATGAGCAGTTCTTC.

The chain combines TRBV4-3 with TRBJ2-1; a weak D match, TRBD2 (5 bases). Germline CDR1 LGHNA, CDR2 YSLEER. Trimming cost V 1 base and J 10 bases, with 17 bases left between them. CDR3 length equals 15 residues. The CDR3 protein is CASSQVTNPAAEQFF. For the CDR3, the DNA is TGCGCCAGCAGCCAAGTTACAAACCCAGCGGCCGAGCAGTTCTTC.

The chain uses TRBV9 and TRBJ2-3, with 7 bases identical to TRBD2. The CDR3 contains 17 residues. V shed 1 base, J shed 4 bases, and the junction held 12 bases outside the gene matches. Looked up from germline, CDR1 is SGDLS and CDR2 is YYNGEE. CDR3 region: CASSVSASGPGADTQYF. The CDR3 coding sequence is TGTGCCAGCAGCGTATCAGCTAGCGGTCCAGGCGCAGATACGCAGTATTTT.